This section outlines one T cell receptor beta chain sequence together with its context. This sample stems from a study of blood T cell repertoires in COVID-19. Method: immunoSEQ multiplex PCR; TCRdb's copy keeps in-frame clones and lacks some. This table holds around 220,000 clones, about 86% found once. The sequencing input was peripheral blood. The receptor's source is a man between 18 and 35 years old with active or convalescent COVID-19.

The CDR3 spells CASSDRTGGETQYF. DNA of the CDR3: TGTGCCAGCTCGGACAGGACAGGTGGTGAGACCCAGTACTTC. This chain links TRBV18 with TRBJ2-5; 7 bases fit TRBD1. With V trimmed by 6 bases and J by 5 bases, 9 bases remained unmatched. The CDR3 runs to 14 residues. Germline CDR1 KGHSH, CDR2 LQKENI.